Sequencing of this T cell receptor (beta chain) was carried out in a study of beta chain features in type 1 diabetes. Study-wide results and limits: The naive, central memory and Treg TCRB repertoires looked more alike in patients than they did in healthy donors.

Germline V gene lookup returns CDR1 SQVTM and CDR2 ANQGSEA. The J segment lost 6 bases and the V segment lost 1 base, leaving 15 bases of the junction unmatched. This CDR3 has 17 residues. This clone was detected a few times. Its antigen is not identified. The sample carries other DNA sequences with the same CDR3. Expressed TCRB transcripts were sequenced, since all the RNA that had been isolated was reverse transcribed. Method: immunoSEQ multiplex PCR; TCRdb's copy keeps in-frame clones and lacks some. This table holds about 620,000 clones, about a sixth found once. The single heparinised draw taken from each donor contained roughly 100 mL of blood on average. Stem cell-like memory, regulatory, central memory and naive CD4+ cells were sorted via CD45RO/CCR7/CD25/CD127/CD95/CD27. Each sorted population was over 95% pure.

Sequenced input: naive CD4+ T cells from blood. The chain couples TRBV29-1 to TRBJ2-3, with 8 bases identical to TRBD2. The TCR originated in a man between 18 and 29 years old in good health. The CDR3 reads CSVEAGASGWVVDTQYF. CDR3 DNA: TGCAGCGTTGAAGCGGGCGCTAGCGGGTGGGTGGTGGATACGCAGTATTTT.